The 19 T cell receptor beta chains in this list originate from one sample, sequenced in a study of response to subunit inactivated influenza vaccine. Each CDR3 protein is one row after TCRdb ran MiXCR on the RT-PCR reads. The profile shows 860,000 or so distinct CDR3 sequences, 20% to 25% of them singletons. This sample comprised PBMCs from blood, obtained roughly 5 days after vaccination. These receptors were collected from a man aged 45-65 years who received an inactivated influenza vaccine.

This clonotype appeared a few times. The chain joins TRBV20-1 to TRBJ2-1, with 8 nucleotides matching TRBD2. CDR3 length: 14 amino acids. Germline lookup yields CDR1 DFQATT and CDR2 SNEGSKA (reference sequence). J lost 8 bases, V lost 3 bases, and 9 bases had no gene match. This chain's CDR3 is CSASGTSRGYEQFF. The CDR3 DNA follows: TGCAGTGCTAGTGGGACTAGTCGGGGGTATGAGCAGTTCTTC.

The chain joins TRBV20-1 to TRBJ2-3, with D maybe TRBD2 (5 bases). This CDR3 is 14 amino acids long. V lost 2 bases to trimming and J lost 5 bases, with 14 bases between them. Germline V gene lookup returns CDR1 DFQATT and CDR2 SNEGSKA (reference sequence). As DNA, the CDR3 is TGCAGTGCTAGACCTTTTGGTCGGGGAGATACGCAGTATTTT. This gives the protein CSARPFGRGDTQYF.

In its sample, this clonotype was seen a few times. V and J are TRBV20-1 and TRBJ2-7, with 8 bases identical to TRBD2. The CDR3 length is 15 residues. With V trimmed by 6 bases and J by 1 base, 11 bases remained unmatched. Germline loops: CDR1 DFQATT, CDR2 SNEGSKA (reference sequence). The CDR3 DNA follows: TGCAGTGCGAGGACCGGGACTAGGCTATCCTACGAGCAGTACTTC. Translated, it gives CSARTGTRLSYEQYF.

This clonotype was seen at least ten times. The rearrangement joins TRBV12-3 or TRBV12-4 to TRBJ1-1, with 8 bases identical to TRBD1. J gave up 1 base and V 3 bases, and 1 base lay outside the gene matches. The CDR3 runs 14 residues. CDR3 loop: CASSFDRGNTEAFF. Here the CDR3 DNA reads TGTGCCAGCAGTTTCGACAGGGGGAACACTGAAGCTTTCTTT.

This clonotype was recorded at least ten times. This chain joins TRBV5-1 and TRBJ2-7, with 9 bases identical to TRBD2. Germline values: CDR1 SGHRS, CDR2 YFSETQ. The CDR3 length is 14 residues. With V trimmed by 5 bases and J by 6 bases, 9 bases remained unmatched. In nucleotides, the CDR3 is TGCGCCAGCAGAAAGCGGGGGGCTTCCGGCGAGCAGTACTTC. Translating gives CASRKRGASGEQYF.

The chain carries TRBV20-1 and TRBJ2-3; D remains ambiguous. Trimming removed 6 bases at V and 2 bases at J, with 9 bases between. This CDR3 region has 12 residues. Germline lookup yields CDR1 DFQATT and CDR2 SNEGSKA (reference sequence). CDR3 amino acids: CSALTPTDTQYF. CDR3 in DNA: TGCAGTGCCCTTACCCCCACAGATACGCAGTATTTT.

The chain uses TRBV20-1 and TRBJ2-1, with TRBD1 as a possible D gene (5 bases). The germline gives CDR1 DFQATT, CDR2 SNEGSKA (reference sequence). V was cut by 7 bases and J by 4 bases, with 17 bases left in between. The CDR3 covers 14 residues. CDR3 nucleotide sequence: TGCAGTGGTCTCACTCCGACAGCATACAATGAGCAGTTCTTC. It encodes CSGLTPTAYNEQFF.

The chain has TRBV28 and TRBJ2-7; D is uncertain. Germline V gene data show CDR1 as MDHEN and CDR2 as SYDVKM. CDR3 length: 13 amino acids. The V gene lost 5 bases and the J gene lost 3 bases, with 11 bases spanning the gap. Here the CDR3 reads CASSTPEIYEQYF. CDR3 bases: TGTGCCAGCAGTACCCCGGAGATCTACGAGCAGTACTTC.

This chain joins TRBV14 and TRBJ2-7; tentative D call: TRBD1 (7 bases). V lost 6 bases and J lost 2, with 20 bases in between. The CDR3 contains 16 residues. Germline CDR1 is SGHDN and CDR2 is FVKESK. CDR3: CASSRTRGAGPYEQYF. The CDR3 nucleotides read TGTGCCAGCAGTCGGACCAGGGGGGCAGGCCCCTACGAGCAGTACTTC.

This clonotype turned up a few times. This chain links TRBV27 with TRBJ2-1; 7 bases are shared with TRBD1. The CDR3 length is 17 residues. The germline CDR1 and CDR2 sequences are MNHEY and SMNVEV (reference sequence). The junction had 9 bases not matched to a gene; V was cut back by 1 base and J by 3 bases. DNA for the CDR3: TGTGCCAGCAGTTTATTAGGGCAGGGGGATTACTACAATGAGCAGTTCTTC. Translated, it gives CASSLLGQGDYYNEQFF.

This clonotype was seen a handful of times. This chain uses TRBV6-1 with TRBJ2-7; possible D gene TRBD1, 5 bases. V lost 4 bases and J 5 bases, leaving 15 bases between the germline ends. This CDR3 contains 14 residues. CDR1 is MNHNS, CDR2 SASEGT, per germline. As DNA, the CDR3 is TGTGCCAGCAGTGGACAGTGGTGGGAAAACGAGCAGTACTTC. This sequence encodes CASSGQWWENEQYF.

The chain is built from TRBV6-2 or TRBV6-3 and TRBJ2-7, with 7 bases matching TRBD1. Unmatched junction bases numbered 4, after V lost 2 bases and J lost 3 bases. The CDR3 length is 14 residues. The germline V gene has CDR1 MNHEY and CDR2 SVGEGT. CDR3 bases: TGTGCCAGCAGTTACGGGACAGCCAACTACGAGCAGTACTTC. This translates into CASSYGTANYEQYF.

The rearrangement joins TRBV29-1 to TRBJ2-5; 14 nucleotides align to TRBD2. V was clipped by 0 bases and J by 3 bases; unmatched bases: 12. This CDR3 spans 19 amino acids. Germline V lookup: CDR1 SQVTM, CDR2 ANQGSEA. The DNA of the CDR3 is TGCAGCGTTGAAGATCGAGGGGATAAGGGACTAGCGGGAGAAGAGACCCAGTACTTC. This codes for CSVEDRGDKGLAGEETQYF.

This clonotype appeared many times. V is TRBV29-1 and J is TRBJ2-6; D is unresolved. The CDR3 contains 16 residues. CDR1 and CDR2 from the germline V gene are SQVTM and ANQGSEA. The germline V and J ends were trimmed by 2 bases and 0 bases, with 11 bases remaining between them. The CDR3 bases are TGCAGCGTTGAAAGAGTTCCCGTCTCTGGGGCCAACGTCCTGACTTTC. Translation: CSVERVPVSGANVLTF.

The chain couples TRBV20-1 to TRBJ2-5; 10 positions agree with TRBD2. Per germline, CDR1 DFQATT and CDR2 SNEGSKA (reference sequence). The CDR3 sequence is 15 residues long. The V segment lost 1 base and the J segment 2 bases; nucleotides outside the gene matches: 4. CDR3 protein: CSARGSAGGQETQYF. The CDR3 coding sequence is TGCAGTGCTAGAGGCTCAGCGGGGGGGCAAGAGACCCAGTACTTC.

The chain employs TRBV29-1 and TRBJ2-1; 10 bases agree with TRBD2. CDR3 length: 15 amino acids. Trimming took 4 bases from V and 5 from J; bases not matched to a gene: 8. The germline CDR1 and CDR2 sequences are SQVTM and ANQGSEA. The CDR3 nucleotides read TGCAGCGTTGCAGAACTAGCGGGAATCAACAATGAGCAGTTCTTC. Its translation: CSVAELAGINNEQFF.

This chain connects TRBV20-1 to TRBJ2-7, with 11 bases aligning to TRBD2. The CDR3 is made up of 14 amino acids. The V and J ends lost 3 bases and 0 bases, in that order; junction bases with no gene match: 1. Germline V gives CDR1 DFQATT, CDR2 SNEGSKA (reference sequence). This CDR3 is CSARTSGNSYEQYF. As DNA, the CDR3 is TGCAGTGCTAGGACTAGCGGGAACTCCTACGAGCAGTACTTC.

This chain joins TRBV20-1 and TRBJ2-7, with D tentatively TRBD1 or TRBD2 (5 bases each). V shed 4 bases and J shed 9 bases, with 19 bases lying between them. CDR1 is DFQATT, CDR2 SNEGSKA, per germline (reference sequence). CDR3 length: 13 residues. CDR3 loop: CSATPGPTLGQYF. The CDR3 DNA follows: TGCAGTGCTACGCCGGGGCCCACCCTGGGGCAGTACTTC.

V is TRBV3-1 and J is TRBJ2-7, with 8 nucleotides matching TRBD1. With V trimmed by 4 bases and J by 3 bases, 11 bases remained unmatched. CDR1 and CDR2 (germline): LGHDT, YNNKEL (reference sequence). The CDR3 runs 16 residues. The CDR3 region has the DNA TGTGCCAGCAGCCGGCTCGGGACAGGTCCAAACTACGAGCAGTACTTC. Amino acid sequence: CASSRLGTGPNYEQYF.